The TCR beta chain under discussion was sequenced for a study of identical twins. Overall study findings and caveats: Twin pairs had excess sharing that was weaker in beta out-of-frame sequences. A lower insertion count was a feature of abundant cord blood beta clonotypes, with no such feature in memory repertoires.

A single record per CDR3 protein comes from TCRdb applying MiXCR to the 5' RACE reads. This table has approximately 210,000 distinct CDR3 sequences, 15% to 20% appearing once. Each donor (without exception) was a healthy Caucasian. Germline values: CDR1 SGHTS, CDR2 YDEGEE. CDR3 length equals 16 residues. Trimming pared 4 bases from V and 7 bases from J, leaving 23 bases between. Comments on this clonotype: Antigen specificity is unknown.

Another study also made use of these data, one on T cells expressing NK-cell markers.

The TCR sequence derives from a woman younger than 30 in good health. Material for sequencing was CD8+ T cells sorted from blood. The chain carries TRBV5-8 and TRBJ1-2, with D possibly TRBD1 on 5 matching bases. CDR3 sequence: CASSLGENRDGTGYTF. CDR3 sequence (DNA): TGTGCCAGCAGCCTAGGCGAAAACCGGGACGGTACTGGCTACACCTTC.